This entry concerns a single T cell receptor (beta chain). The CDR3 is 15 amino acids. Trimming took 5 bases from V and 6 from J, leaving 19 bases between them. Germline lookup yields CDR1 SGHRS and CDR2 YFSETQ. The sample is drawn from a study of blood T cell repertoires in COVID-19. Study in general: Whether acute or convalescent, the COVID-19 samples came from the United States, Italy and Spain. In each case, the material was cDNA or gDNA derived from T cells, B-cell-depleted T cells, or PBMCs.

Original processing notes: Amplified reference gene primers provided the basis for estimating nucleated cell counts. Sequencing used immunoSEQ multiplex PCR; TCRdb keeps in-frame clones, though not all of them. V and J calls and clone size are given by that table; D and trimming were obtained from the DNA. The table records around 200,000 clones, about four fifths of them present only once. The sequenced material came from peripheral blood. This chain joins TRBV5-1 and TRBJ2-3; TRBD1 might be the D (5 bases). The clonotype was recovered from a woman aged 50 to 60 with acute or convalescent COVID-19. CDR3 protein: CASSQGTDRQDTQYF. CDR3 sequence (DNA): TGCGCCAGCAGTCAGGGTACGGACCGGCAGGATACGCAGTATTTT.